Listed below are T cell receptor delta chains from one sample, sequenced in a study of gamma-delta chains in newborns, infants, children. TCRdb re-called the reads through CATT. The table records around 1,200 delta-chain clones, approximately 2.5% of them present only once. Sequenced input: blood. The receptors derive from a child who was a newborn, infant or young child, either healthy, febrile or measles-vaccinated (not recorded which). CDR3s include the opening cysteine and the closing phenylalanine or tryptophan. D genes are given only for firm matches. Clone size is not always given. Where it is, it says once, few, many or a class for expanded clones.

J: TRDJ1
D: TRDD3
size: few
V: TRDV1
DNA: TGTGCTCTTGGGGAACCCCGGGAAGAGTTGGGGGATATGTACACCGATAAACTCATCTTT
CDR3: CALGEPREELGDMYTDKLIF

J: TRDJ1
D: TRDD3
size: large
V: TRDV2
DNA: TGTGCCTGTGACACCTGGGGGATACCCGATAAACTCATCTTT
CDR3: CACDTWGIPDKLIF

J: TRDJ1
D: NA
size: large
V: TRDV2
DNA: TGTGCCTGTGACACCGTAGGGCCAGCTTACACCGATAAACTCATCTTT
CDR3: CACDTVGPAYTDKLIF

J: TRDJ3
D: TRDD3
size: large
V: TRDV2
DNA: TGTGCCTGTGACACCGTTGGGGGATCCCGCTCCTGGGACACCCGACAGATGTTTTTC
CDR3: CACDTVGGSRSWDTRQMFF

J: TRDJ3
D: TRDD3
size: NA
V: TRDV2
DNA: TGTGCCTGTGACACGGCCGGGGGATACGGCTGGGACACCCGAAAGATGTTTTTC
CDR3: CACDTAGGYGWDTRKMFF

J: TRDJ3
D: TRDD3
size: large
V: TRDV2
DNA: TGTGCCTGTGACACTGGGGGATACGGCAACTGGGACACCCGACAGATGTTTTTC
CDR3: CACDTGGYGNWDTRQMFF

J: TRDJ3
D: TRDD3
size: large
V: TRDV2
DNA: TGTGCCTGTGACCTACTGGGGGATACGCGGAGCTCCTGGGACACCCGACAGATGTTTTTC
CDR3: CACDLLGDTRSSWDTRQMFF

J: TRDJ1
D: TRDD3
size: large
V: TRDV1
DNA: TGTGCTCTTGGGGAACGACCTAATGGACGTTGCACTGGGGGATACGCGCGCGATAAACTCATCTTT
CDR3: CALGERPNGRCTGGYARDKLIF

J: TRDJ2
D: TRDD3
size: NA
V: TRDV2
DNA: TGCGCCTGTGACACCGGGGGATACACAGCACAACTCTTCTTT
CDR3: CACDTGGYTAQLFF

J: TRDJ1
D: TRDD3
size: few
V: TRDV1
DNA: TGCGCCCTGCACACCGTACGCACGCCCAGGGGATACCGGTACACCGATAAACTCATCTTT
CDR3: CALHTVRTPRGYRYTDKLIF

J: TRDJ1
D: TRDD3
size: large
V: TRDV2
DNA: TGTGCCTGTGACCATGTACTGGGGAATACGATCACCGATAAACTCATCTTT
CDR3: CACDHVLGNTITDKLIF

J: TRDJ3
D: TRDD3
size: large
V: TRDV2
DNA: TGTGCCTGTGACACCGTGAACTGGGGGGATAGGAGCTCCTGGGACACCCGACAGATGTTTTTC
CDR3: CACDTVNWGDRSSWDTRQMFF

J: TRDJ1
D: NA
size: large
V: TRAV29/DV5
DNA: TGTGCAGCAAACGAGGGATACACCGATAAACTCATCTTT
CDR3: CAANEGYTDKLIF

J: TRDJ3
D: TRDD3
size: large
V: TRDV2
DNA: TGTGCCTGTGACGTACTGGGGGATAGCTCCTGGGACACCCGACAGATGTTTTTC
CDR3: CACDVLGDSSWDTRQMFF

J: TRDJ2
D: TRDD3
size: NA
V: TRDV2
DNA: TGTGCCTGTGACACTGGAGGATACGCAGCACAACTCTTCTTT
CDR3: CACDTGGYAAQLFF

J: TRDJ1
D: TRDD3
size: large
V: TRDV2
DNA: TGTGCCTGTGACACGGTACTGGGGGATACGAGGGGCCGTAAACTCATCTTT
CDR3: CACDTVLGDTRGRKLIF

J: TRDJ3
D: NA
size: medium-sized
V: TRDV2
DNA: TGTGCCTGTGACATGACTTCCGGAGGGGGCTCCTGGGACACCCGACAGATGTTTTTC
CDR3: CACDMTSGGGSWDTRQMFF

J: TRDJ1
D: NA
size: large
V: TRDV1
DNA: TGTGCTCTTGGGGATCATAAGGCGGTGTACACCGATAAACTCATCTTT
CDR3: CALGDHKAVYTDKLIF

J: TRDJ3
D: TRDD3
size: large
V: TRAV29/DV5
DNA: TGTGCAGCAAGCACTGGGGGACGGAGCTCCTGGGACACCCGACAGATGTTTTTC
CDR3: CAASTGGRSSWDTRQMFF

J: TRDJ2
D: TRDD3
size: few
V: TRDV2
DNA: TGTGCCTGTGACACCCTGCTGGGGGATACCGTTCCAGCACAACTCTTCTTT
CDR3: CACDTLLGDTVPAQLFF

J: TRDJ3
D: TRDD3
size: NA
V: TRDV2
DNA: TGTGCCTGTGACGTACTGGGGGATACGCGCTCCTGGGACACCCGACAGATGTTTTTC
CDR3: CACDVLGDTRSWDTRQMFF

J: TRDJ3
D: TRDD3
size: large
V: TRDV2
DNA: TGTGCCTGTGACACGGGAACTGGGGGATACTCCTGGGACACCCGACAGATGTTTTTC
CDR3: CACDTGTGGYSWDTRQMFF

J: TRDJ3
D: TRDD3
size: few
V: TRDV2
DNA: TGTGCCTGTGACGAGACTGGGGGCCGCAGCTCCTGGGACACCCGACAGATGTTTTTC
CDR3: CACDETGGRSSWDTRQMFF

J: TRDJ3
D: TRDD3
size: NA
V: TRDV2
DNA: TGTGCCTGTGACACAGCTTCTGGGGGGTTCTCCTGGGACACCCGACAGATGTTTTTC
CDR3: CACDTASGGFSWDTRQMFF

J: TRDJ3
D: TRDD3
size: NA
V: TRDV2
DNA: TGTGCCTGTGACCCCAGCTGGGGGATACGCTCCTGGGACACCAGACAGATGTTTTTC
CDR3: CACDPSWGIRSWDTRQMFF

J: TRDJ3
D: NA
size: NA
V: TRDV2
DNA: TGTGCCTGTGGCACCGCCGCGGATACCTGGGACACCCGACAGATGTTTTTC
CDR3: CACGTAADTWDTRQMFF

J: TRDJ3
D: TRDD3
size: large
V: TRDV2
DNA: TGTGCCTGTGACTTTACTGGGGCTAGCTCCTGGGACACCCGACAGATGTTTTTC
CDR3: CACDFTGASSWDTRQMFF

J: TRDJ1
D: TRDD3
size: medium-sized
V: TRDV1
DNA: TGTGCTCTTGGGGAATTTTGCATGGCCGCTGGGGGATACGGGGTACTCATCTTT
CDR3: CALGEFCMAAGGYGVLIF

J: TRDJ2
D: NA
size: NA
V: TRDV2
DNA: TGTGCCTGTGACACCGTCAGGGGGGTACCCTCTTTGACAACACAACTCTTCTTT
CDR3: CACDTVRGVPSLTTQLFF

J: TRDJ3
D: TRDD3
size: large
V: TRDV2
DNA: TGTGCCTGTGACCTTGGGGGATCCTGGGACACCCGACAGATGTTTTTC
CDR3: CACDLGGSWDTRQMFF

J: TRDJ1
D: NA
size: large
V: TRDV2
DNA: TGTGCCTGTGACACCGGATGGGATACCGATAAACTCATCTTT
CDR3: CACDTGWDTDKLIF

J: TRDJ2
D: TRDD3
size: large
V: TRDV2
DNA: TGTGCCTGTGACGTACTGGGGGATACAGCACAACTCTTCTTT
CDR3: CACDVLGDTAQLFF

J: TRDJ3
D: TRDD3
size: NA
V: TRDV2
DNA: TGTGCCTGTGACGCCGGACTGGGGGATACGCGTGGTTCCTGGGACACCCGACAGATGTTTTTC
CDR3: CACDAGLGDTRGSWDTRQMFF

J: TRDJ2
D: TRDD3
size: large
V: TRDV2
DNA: TGTGCCTGTGACCCTGTTCTGGGGATACGCCCCGTGACAGCACAACTCTTCTTT
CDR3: CACDPVLGIRPVTAQLFF

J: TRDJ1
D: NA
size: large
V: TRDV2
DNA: TGTGCCTGTGACACCGTTGGGATAGGGGATAAACTCATCTTT
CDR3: CACDTVGIGDKLIF

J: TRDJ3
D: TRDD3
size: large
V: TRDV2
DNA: TGTGCCTGTGACGCCCTACTGGGGATAGGGGACACCCGACAGATGTTTTTC
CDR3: CACDALLGIGDTRQMFF

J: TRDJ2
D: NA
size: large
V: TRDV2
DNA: TGTGCCTGTGACGTACTGGGAGAGACAGCACAACTCTTCTTT
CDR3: CACDVLGETAQLFF